The 4 T cell receptor beta chains below come from one sample, sequenced in a study of human T cells and chemical hapten exposure (dated by TCRdb to the early 2020s). Libraries were made using RACE. Sequencing was performed on a NextSeq 500. The public reads were quality trimmed at Q25 with fastp and then assembled into clones with MiXCR by TCRdb, keeping productive beta chains. Under each unique CDR3 protein, matching rows form one entry showing the most common genes and DNA. The sample includes tens of thousands of distinct CDR3 sequences, with 10% to 15% observed a single time. The ten most abundant clones make up approximately 6.2% of the sample. This sample's time point label indicates: patch test 3, about 24 weeks after DPC sensitization. The treatment or condition label of this sample denotes: therapeutic diphenylcyclopropenone sensitization with weekly scalp DPC. This material consisted of whole blood, taken in connection with sensitization to the hapten diphenylcyclopropenone (DPC). Source of these receptors: a woman between 45 and 65 years old with alopecia areata. Some clones in this sample may be carry-over from other donors' samples.

V and J are TRBV7-9 and TRBJ2-1; 8 bases fit TRBD1. J gave up 2 bases and V 5 bases, and 8 bases lay outside the gene matches. Per germline, CDR1 SEHNR and CDR2 FQNEAQ (reference sequence). The CDR3 totals 16 residues. For the CDR3, the DNA is TGTGCCAGCAGCCCTCGTCACAGGGGGACCTACAATGAGCAGTTCTTC. Its protein product is CASSPRHRGTYNEQFF.

This rearrangement joins TRBV5-6 to TRBJ2-7; D is unresolved. V lost 2 bases and J lost 3, with 9 bases in between. This CDR3 spans 13 amino acids. Germline loops: CDR1 SGHDT, CDR2 YYEEEE. CDR3 region: CASSFDGVYEQYF. DNA for the CDR3: TGTGCCAGCAGCTTTGACGGAGTCTACGAGCAGTACTTC.

This clonotype came up a few times. Here the CDR3 DNA reads TGTGCCAGCAGCCAAGAAGACAAACCAAGGACTTTCTTT. Its translation: CASSQEDKPRTFF. The V call is TRBV3-1, the J call TRBJ1-1; no definite D call. This CDR3 spans 13 amino acids. Deletions cut 0 bases from V and 12 bases from J, with 14 bases between. Germline CDR1 LGHDT, CDR2 YNNKEL (reference sequence).

At least ten counts were recorded for this clonotype. V is TRBV27 and J is TRBJ2-6; TRBD1 matches 8 bases. This CDR3 is 16 amino acids long. The germline CDR1 and CDR2 sequences are MNHEY and SMNVEV (reference sequence). Trimming took 2 bases from V and 3 from J; bases not matched to a gene: 3. CDR3 amino acids: CASSLQGAGGANVLTF. CDR3 bases: TGTGCCAGCAGTTTACAGGGGGCAGGTGGGGCCAACGTCCTGACTTTC.